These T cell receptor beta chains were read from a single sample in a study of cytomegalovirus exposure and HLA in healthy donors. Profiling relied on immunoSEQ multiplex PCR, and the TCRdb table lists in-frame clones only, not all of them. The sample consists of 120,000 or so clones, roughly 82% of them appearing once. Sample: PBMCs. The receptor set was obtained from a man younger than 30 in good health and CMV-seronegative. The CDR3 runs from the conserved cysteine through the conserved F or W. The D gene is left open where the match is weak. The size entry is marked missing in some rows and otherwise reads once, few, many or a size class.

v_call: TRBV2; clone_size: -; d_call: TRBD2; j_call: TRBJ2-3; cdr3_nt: TGTGCCAGCAGGAGGACTAGCGGGGGGGCACGTTCAGATACGCAGTATTTT; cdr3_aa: CASRRTSGGARSDTQYF
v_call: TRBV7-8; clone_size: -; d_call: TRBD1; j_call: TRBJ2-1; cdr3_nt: TGTGCCAGCAGCTTGGGGGACAGGGGGCTTCGGAATGAGCAGTTCTTC; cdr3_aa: CASSLGDRGLRNEQFF
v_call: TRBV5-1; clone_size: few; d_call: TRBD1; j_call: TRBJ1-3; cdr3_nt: TGCGCCAGCAGCGACAGGGGAAGAAACACCATATATTTT; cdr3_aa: CASSDRGRNTIYF
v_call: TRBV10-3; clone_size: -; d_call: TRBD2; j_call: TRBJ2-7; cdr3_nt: TGTGCCATCAGTGGGGATAGCGGGGGAAATTACTACGAGCAGTACTTC; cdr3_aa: CAISGDSGGNYYEQYF
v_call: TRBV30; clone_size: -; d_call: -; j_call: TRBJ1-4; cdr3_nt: TGTGCCTGGAGTGTACTTATTAATGAAAAACTGTTTTTT; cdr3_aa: CAWSVLINEKLFF
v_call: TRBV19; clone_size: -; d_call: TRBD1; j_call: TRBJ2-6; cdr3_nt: TGTGCCAGTAGTAACCAGGGGGCGAACTCTGGGGCCAACGTCCTGACTTTC; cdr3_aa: CASSNQGANSGANVLTF
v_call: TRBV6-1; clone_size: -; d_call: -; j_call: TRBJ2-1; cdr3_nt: TGTGCCAGCAGTGAATTTAGGGGCTCCTACAATGAGCAGTTCTTC; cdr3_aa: CASSEFRGSYNEQFF
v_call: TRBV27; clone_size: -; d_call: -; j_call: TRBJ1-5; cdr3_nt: TGTGCCAGCAGTTTTGGGGGAGGTCAGCCCCAGCATTTT; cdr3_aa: CASSFGGGQPQHF
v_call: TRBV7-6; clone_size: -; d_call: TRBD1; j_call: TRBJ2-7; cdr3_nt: TGTGCCAGCAGCCCCCGACAGGGGTCCTACGAGCAGTACTTC; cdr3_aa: CASSPRQGSYEQYF
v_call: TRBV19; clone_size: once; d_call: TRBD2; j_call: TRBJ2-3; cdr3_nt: TGTGCCAGTAAAGGACTAGCGGGGGAGACAGATACGCAGTATTTT; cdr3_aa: CASKGLAGETDTQYF
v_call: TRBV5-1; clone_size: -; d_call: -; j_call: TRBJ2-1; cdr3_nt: TGCGCCAGCAGCTTGCCTCGGGACACAACCTACAATGAGCAGTTCTTC; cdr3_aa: CASSLPRDTTYNEQFF
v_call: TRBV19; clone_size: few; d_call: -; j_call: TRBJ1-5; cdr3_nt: TGTGCCAGTAGTATAGACTTGGACAGTCAGCCCCAGCATTTT; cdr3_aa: CASSIDLDSQPQHF
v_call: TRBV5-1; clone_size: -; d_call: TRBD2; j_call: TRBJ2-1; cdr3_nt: TGCGCCAGCAGCCAAGGGACTAGCGGGGGGATTCCAAATGAGCAGTTCTTC; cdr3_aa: CASSQGTSGGIPNEQFF
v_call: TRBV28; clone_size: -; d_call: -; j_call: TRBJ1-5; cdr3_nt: TGTGCCAGCAGCGCGGGAGGGTCCAGCAATCAGCCCCAGCATTTT; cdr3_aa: CASSAGGSSNQPQHF
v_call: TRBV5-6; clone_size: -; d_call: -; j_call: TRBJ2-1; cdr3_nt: TGTGCCAGCAGCTTGGAACCGGGGAGCTACAATGAGCAGTTCTTC; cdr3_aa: CASSLEPGSYNEQFF
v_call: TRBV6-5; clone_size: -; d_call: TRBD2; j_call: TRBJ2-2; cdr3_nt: TGTGCCAGCAGTTTCTTGCGCGGGAGCCCCGGGGAGCTGTTTTTT; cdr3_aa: CASSFLRGSPGELFF
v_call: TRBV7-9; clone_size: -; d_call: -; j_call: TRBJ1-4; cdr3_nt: TGTGCCAGCAGCTTAAGACAGTCTAATGAAAAACTGTTTTTT; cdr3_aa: CASSLRQSNEKLFF
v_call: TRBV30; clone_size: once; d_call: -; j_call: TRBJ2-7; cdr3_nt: TGTGCCTGGAGGAAGGGGGGGACCAACTACGAGCAGTACTTC; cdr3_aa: CAWRKGGTNYEQYF
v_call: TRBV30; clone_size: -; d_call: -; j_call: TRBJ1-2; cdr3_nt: TGTGCCTGGACAGGGAAGAGTAACTATGGCTACACCTTC; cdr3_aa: CAWTGKSNYGYTF
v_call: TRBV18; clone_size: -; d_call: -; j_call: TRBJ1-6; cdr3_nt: TGTGCCAGCTCACCCACCCGGGGGGGAATGGATTCACCCCTCCACTTT; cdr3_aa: CASSPTRGGMDSPLHF
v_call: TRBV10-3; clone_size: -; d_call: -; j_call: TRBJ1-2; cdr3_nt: TGTGCCATCAGTGAGACGGGGACACCTACTAACTATGGCTACACCTTC; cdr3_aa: CAISETGTPTNYGYTF
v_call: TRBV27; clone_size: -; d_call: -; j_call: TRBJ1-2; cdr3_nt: TGTGCCAGCAGTTCCCGTAGTAGTGGCTACACCTTC; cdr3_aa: CASSSRSSGYTF
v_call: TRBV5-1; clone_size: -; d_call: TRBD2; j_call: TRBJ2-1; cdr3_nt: TGCGCCAGCAGCAGTCGGACTAGCGGGGCCTCCAATGAGCAGTTCTTC; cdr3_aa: CASSSRTSGASNEQFF
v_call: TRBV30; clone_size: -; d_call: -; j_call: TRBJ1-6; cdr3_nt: TGTGCCTGGAGTGAGGGTTTGGGAGGGCGGTTTAATTCACCCCTCCACTTT; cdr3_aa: CAWSEGLGGRFNSPLHF
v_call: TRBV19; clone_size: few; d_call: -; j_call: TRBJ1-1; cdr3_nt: TGTGCCAGTATCGGCAGGGAGGGGCCTGAAGCTTTCTTT; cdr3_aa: CASIGREGPEAFF
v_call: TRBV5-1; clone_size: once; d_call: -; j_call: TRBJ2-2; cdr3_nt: TGCGCCAGCAGCAGACTAGAGATCGGGGAGCTGTTTTTT; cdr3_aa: CASSRLEIGELFF
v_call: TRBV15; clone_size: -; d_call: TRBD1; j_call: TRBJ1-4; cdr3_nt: TGTGCCACCAGAACGGACAGGGGCCTTAATGAAAAACTGTTTTTT; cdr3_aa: CATRTDRGLNEKLFF
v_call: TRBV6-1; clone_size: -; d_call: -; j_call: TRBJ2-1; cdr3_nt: TGTGCCAGCAGTGCCTCGGGGAACAATGAGCAGTTCTTC; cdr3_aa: CASSASGNNEQFF
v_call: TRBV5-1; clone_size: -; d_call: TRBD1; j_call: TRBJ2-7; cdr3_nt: TGCGCCAGCAGTACGGACAGGGGGATTTACGAGCAGTACTTC; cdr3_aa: CASSTDRGIYEQYF
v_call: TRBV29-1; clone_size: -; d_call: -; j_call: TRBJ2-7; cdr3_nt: TGCAGCGCCGCAGGTGGGCAGGGGCACTACGAGCAGTACTTC; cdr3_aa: CSAAGGQGHYEQYF
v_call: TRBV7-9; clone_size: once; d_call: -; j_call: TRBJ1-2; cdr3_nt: TGTGCCAGCAGCCACACCTCAGGCTATGGCTACACCTTC; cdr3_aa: CASSHTSGYGYTF
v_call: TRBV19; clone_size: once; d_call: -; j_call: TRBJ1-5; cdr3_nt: TGTGCCGCCAAAGGCAGGGGCAATCAGCCCCAGCATTTT; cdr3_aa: CAAKGRGNQPQHF
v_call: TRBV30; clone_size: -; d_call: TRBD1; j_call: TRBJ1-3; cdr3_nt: TGTGCCTGGAGTGTAGGACAGGGGGGAAACACCATATATTTT; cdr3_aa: CAWSVGQGGNTIYF
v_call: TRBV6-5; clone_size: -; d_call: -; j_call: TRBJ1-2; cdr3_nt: TGTGCCAGCAGTTACAGCGGGGGGAACTATGGCTACACCTTC; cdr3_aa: CASSYSGGNYGYTF
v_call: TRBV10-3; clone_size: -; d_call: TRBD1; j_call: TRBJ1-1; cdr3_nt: TGTGCCATCAGGCGGGGACAGGGGGAAGCTGAAGCTTTCTTT; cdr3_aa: CAIRRGQGEAEAFF
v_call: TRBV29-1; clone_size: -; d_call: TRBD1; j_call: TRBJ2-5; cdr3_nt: TGCAGCGCTTGGGCCGGGACAGGGATTCGAGAGACCCAGTACTTC; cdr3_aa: CSAWAGTGIRETQYF
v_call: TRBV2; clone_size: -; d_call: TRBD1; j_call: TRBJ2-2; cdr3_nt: TGTGCCAGCAGTTCCGGGACAGGGGGTCACGGGGAGCTGTTTTTT; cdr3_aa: CASSSGTGGHGELFF
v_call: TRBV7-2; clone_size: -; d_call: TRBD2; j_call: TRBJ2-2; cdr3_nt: TGTGCCAGCAGCCAAGCGGGAGGAACCGGGGAGCTGTTTTTT; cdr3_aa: CASSQAGGTGELFF
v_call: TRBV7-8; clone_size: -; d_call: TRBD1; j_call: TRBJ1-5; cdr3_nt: TGTGCCAGCAGCTCCCAGACAGGGATGAGCAATCAGCCCCAGCATTTT; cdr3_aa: CASSSQTGMSNQPQHF
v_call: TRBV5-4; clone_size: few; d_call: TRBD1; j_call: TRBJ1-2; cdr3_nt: TGTGCCAGCAGCATTGACAGGGTTGGCTACACCTTC; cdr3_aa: CASSIDRVGYTF
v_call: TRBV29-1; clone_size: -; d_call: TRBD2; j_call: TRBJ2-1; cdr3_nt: TGCAGCGGGGGACTAGCGGGGGGTTCCTACAATGAGCAGTTCTTC; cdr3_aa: CSGGLAGGSYNEQFF
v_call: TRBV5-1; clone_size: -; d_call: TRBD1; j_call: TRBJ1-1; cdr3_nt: TGCGCCAGCAGGCGGGGGGAGGGGGCGAACACTGAAGCTTTCTTT; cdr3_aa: CASRRGEGANTEAFF
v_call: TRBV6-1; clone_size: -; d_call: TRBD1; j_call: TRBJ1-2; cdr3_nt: TGTGCCAGCAGTGGGGACAGGGGTAACTATGGCTACACCTTC; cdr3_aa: CASSGDRGNYGYTF
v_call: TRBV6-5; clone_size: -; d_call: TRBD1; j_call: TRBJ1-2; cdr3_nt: TGTGCCAGCAGCTGGACAGGACGGCGTGGTGGCTACACCTTC; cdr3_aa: CASSWTGRRGGYTF
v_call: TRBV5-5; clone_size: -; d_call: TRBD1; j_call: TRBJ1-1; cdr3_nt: TGTGCCAGCAGCCGGGACAGGGGGACTGAAGCTTTCTTT; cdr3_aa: CASSRDRGTEAFF